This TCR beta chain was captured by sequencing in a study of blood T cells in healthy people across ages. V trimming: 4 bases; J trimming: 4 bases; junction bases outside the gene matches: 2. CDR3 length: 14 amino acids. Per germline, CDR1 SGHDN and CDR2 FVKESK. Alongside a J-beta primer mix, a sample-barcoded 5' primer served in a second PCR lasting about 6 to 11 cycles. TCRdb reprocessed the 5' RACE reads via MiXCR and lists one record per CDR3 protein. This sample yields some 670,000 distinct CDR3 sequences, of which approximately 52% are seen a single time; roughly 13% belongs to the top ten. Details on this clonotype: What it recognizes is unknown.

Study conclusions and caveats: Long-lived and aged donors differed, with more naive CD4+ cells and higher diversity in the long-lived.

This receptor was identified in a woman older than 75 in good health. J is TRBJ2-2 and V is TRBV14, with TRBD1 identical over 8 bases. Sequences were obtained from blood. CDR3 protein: CASSPQGGTGELFF. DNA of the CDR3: TGTGCCAGCAGCCCACAGGGGGGCACCGGGGAGCTGTTTTTT.